This T cell receptor beta chain was recorded in a study of T cells after yellow fever vaccination. The overall study: A sort based on CD3, CD45RA, CCR7 and CD95 yielded the EM, EMRA, CM and Tscm memory subsets. Fractions of limited cellularity were prepared by means of SMART-Seq v4 Ultra Low Input.

It was through 5'RACE template switching that TCR cDNA was made, with a universal primer site and UMIs added. TCRdb reprocessed the 5' RACE reads via MiXCR and lists one record per CDR3 protein. The table has 25,000 or so distinct CDR3 sequences, 4% to 5% seen once. The CDR3 sequence is 15 residues long. The J segment lost 4 bases and the V segment lost 5 bases, leaving 10 bases of the junction unmatched. CDR1 and CDR2 from the germline V gene are SEHNR and FQNEAQ (reference sequence). This clonotype was picked up many times. The study, taken as a whole, reports: Peaking on day 5 versus 15, the secondary response was faster but weaker.

The receptor's source is a man aged 18-30 years who received the YFV17D yellow fever vaccine. The sample in question was PBMCs, either bulk or a sorted T-cell subset (CD4+, CD8+, memory, or dextramer-sorted; not recorded which), obtained on the day of the yellow fever booster vaccination. The chain uses TRBV7-9 and TRBJ2-5; 7 positions agree with TRBD2. CDR3 sequence (DNA): TGTGCCAGCAGCCCCAGCGGGGAACGAGGAGAGACCCAGTACTTC. Residues: CASSPSGERGETQYF. The whole variable domain, filled in from reference TRBV7-9 and TRBJ2-5, reads DTGVSQNPRHKITKRGQNVTFRCDPISEHNRLYWYRQTLGQGPEFLTYFQNEAQLEKSRLLSDRFSAERPKGSFSTLEIQRTEQGDSAMYLCASSPSGERGETQYFGPGTRLLVL.